This T cell receptor (beta chain) was identified in a study of T cell responses to AZD1222 COVID-19 vaccine. Here immunoSEQ multiplex PCR was the method, and the copy in TCRdb shows in-frame clones only, minus some. Seen here are about 140,000 clones, about 86% observed once, and the top ten hold 5% to 6%. The ends lost 0 bases at V and 0 bases at J; junction bases unmatched: 4. This CDR3 region has 17 residues. CDR1 is KGHSH and CDR2 is LQKENI in the germline V gene. In the case of this clone: Its antigen remains unidentified.

Whole-study findings and limits: Only 5 or 6 people who got AZD1222 tested seropositive at baseline. Donors, mostly white British, included more females; clonal diversity was possibly underestimated.

The input for sequencing was peripheral blood, taken 28 days after the second AZD1222 dose. This chain joins TRBV18 and TRBJ2-3; 9 positions match TRBD2. The clonotype was recovered from an adult who received the AZD1222 COVID-19 vaccine. The CDR3 DNA is TGTGCCAGCTCACCACCTAGCGGGGGTTTAAGCACAGATACGCAGTATTTT. It codes for CASSPPSGGLSTDTQYF. The full variable domain, with the rest looked up from reference TRBV18 and TRBJ2-3, is NAGVMQNPRHLVRRRGQEARLRCSPMKGHSHVYWYRQLPEEGLKFMVYLQKENIIDESGMPKERFSAEFPKEGPSILRIQQVVRGDSAAYFCASSPPSGGLSTDTQYFGPGTRLTVL.